Below are 10 T cell receptor beta chains sequenced from a single sample in a study of type 1 regulatory T cells (dated by TCRdb to the early 2020s). What these receptors recognize is not known. The sequencing machine was an Illumina MiSeq. In-frame beta chains were kept once TCRdb had trimmed the public reads at Q25 with fastp and called clones with MiXCR. Identical CDR3 protein sequences are pooled into one entry, listed with their most common genes and DNA. Here the sample has roughly 71,000 distinct CDR3 sequences; 50% to 70% occur a single time. 6% to 9% of the sample rests with the top ten. Sample: cultured T cells, either the whole culture or a sorted T cell fraction (not recorded which). The cell subset or site label, as the study defines it: Tr1-enriched cell product generated in vitro against host alloantigens. The receptor set was obtained from a human donor in good health.

V is TRBV19 and J is TRBJ1-2; D ambiguous. The CDR3 runs 13 residues. The ends were cut back, 3 bases at V and 6 bases at J, with 11 bases in the middle. The germline gives CDR1 LNHDA, CDR2 SQIVND (reference sequence). CDR3 in amino acids: CASSIGQAHGYTF. CDR3 bases: TGTGCCAGTAGTATCGGGCAGGCGCATGGCTACACCTTC.

This chain links TRBV4-3 with TRBJ1-1; possibly TRBD1 for D (6 bases). There are 15 residues in the CDR3. The V gene lost 4 bases and the J gene lost 3 bases, with 15 bases spanning the gap. Germline CDR1 and CDR2: LGHNA and YSLEER. CDR3 in DNA: TGCGCCAGCAGCCCAACTGGGGGCGGTTACACTGAAGCTTTCTTT. This encodes CASSPTGGGYTEAFF.

V and J are TRBV30 and TRBJ1-1; TRBD1 might be the D (5 bases). V lost 1 base and J 3 bases, leaving 12 bases between the germline ends. Germline V lookup: CDR1 GTSNPN, CDR2 SVGIG (reference sequence). The CDR3 length is 14 residues. The CDR3 here is CAWSASPGDTEAFF. The CDR3 bases are TGTGCCTGGAGTGCCTCCCCGGGGGACACTGAAGCTTTCTTT.

The CDR3 nucleotides are TGTGCCAGTACTGGGGGGAGTAGAAGTACGCAGTATTTT. It translates to CASTGGSRSTQYF. The V and J genes are TRBV19 and TRBJ2-3, with a possible D match to TRBD2 (6 bases). The CDR3 is 13 amino acids. The germline V gene has CDR1 LNHDA and CDR2 SQIVND (reference sequence). Trimming took off 7 bases at V and 8 bases at J, with 16 bases between the two ends.

The CDR3 loop is CASSLARLEGTDTQYF. The CDR3 DNA sequence: TGTGCCAGCAGCTTAGCGCGACTAGAGGGCACAGATACGCAGTATTTT. The gene calls are TRBV7-8 and TRBJ2-3; tentative D call: TRBD2 (6 bases). V was trimmed by 0 bases and J by 1 base, leaving 11 bases between them. Germline V gene data show CDR1 as SGHVS and CDR2 as FQNEAQ. The CDR3 has 16 amino acids.

Here the CDR3 reads CSVNLQRATGELFF. CDR3 in DNA: TGCAGTGTAAACCTCCAGCGGGCGACCGGGGAGCTGTTTTTT. This chain links TRBV20-1 with TRBJ2-2, with D possibly matching TRBD2 (6 bases). Germline-derived CDR1 and CDR2 are DFQATT and SNEGSKA (reference sequence). The germline V and J ends were trimmed by 7 bases and 5 bases, with 17 bases remaining between them. This CDR3 contains 14 residues.

The rearrangement uses TRBV6-6 and TRBJ2-7; D remains unclear. The CDR3 length is 13 residues. Per the germline V gene, CDR1 is MNHNY and CDR2 is SVGAGI (reference sequence). The ends were cut back, 6 bases at V and 2 bases at J, with 11 bases in the middle. The CDR3 loop reads CASRPGPTYEQYF. CDR3 DNA sequence: TGTGCCAGCAGACCGGGCCCTACCTACGAGCAGTACTTC.

V usage is TRBV20-1 and J usage is TRBJ2-1, with 14 bases fitting TRBD2. The junction had 6 bases not matched to a gene; V was cut back by 3 bases and J by 8 bases. The CDR3 consists of 15 residues. The V gene's germline CDR1 is DFQATT and CDR2 SNEGSKA (reference sequence). The DNA of the CDR3 is TGCAGTGCTAGTACGGGACTAGCGGGAGCAGATGAGCAGTTCTTC. Translating it yields CSASTGLAGADEQFF.

The chain combines TRBV20-1 with TRBJ2-7; D is possibly TRBD2 (5 bases). CDR3 length equals 14 residues. With 5 bases removed from V and 7 bases from J, the gap between germline ends came to 21 bases. Germline assignment: CDR1 DFQATT and CDR2 SNEGSKA (reference sequence). The CDR3 here is CSAGTRPEKVEQYF. CDR3 DNA: TGCAGTGCTGGAACTAGACCCGAGAAGGTGGAGCAGTACTTC.

The rearrangement uses TRBV7-7 and TRBJ2-1, with 10 nucleotides matching TRBD2. CDR1 SSHAT and CDR2 FNYEAQ come from the germline V gene (reference sequence). There are 13 residues in the CDR3. V gave up 5 bases and J gave up 10 bases; unmatched junction bases: 5. The chain's CDR3 is CASSQKLAGEQFF. CDR3 nucleotides: TGTGCCAGCAGCCAAAAACTAGCGGGAGAGCAGTTCTTC.